A selection of T cell receptor beta chains follows, all from one sample in a study of cytomegalovirus exposure and HLA in healthy donors. This table comes from immunoSEQ multiplex PCR, and its TCRdb copy is limited to in-frame clones, with some not included. The sample consists of 150,000 to 200,000 clones, 85% of them appearing once. The sample was PBMCs. The receptors here all came from a man between 18 and 29 years old in good health and CMV-seropositive. CDR3s include the opening cysteine and the closing phenylalanine or tryptophan. The D gene is left open where the match is weak. A row's size may be missing; if present it is once, few, many or a size class.

cdr3_length clone_size j_call v_call d_call cdr3_nt cdr3_aa
12 NA TRBJ1-2 TRBV7-9 TRBD1 TGTGCCAGCAGCCGACAGGGCGGCGGCTACACCTTC CASSRQGGGYTF
15 NA TRBJ1-2 TRBV18 NA TGTGCCAGCTCACTCCGTAACGGGGGGGCCGATGGCTACACCTTC CASSLRNGGADGYTF
15 NA TRBJ1-1 TRBV19 NA TGTGCCAGTAGACTTTCCGGGACATCGAACACTGAAGCTTTCTTT CASRLSGTSNTEAFF
11 NA TRBJ1-5 TRBV28 NA TGTGCCAGCCCTTCCAATCAGCCCCAGCATTTT CASPSNQPQHF
15 once TRBJ1-6 TRBV6-4 NA TGTGCCACCCGGGACACTCTAAACTATAATTCACCCCTCCACTTT CATRDTLNYNSPLHF
16 NA TRBJ1-6 TRBV5-4 NA TGTGCCAGCAGCTTGGAATTGGGGCAGGGGAGTTCACCCCTCCACTTT CASSLELGQGSSPLHF
17 NA TRBJ2-7 TRBV11-1 TRBD2 TGTGCCAGCAGCTTAGACCAGACAGCGGGAGCGACGGGGGAGCAGTACTTC CASSLDQTAGATGEQYF
16 NA TRBJ2-1 TRBV4-1 TRBD1 TGCGCCAGCAGCCAAGATTGGGACAGGACTTACAATGAGCAGTTCTTC CASSQDWDRTYNEQFF
14 NA TRBJ1-2 TRBV9 NA TGTGCCAGCAGCGACGGACAGAACTTCTATGGCTACACCTTC CASSDGQNFYGYTF
12 NA TRBJ1-5 TRBV28 TRBD1 TGTGCCAGTACAGGGGGAAATCAGCCCCAGCATTTT CASTGGNQPQHF
15 NA TRBJ2-1 TRBV9 TRBD2 TGTGCCAGCAGCAGTAGGGGACTAGCCTACAATGAGCAGTTCTTC CASSSRGLAYNEQFF
18 NA TRBJ2-5 TRBV4-1 TRBD2 TGCGCCAGCAGCCAAGACTCCGTCAAGACTAGCGGGCAAGAGACCCAGTACTTC CASSQDSVKTSGQETQYF
17 NA TRBJ2-7 TRBV5-6 NA TGTGCCAGCAGCTTGAACGAGTATGGGCCCAAAGAAGACGAGCAGTACTTC CASSLNEYGPKEDEQYF
16 NA TRBJ2-5 TRBV7-8 TRBD1 TGTGCCAGCAGCTTAGAGGGACAGGGGGCCGGAGAGACCCAGTACTTC CASSLEGQGAGETQYF
17 NA TRBJ1-3 TRBV28 TRBD1 TGTGCCAGCAGTCCCCTCCTAGGACAGGGCGCTGGAAACACCATATATTTT CASSPLLGQGAGNTIYF
14 NA TRBJ2-2 TRBV12-5 NA TGTGCTAGTGGTCCCTCTGCGGGGACCGGGGAGCTGTTTTTT CASGPSAGTGELFF